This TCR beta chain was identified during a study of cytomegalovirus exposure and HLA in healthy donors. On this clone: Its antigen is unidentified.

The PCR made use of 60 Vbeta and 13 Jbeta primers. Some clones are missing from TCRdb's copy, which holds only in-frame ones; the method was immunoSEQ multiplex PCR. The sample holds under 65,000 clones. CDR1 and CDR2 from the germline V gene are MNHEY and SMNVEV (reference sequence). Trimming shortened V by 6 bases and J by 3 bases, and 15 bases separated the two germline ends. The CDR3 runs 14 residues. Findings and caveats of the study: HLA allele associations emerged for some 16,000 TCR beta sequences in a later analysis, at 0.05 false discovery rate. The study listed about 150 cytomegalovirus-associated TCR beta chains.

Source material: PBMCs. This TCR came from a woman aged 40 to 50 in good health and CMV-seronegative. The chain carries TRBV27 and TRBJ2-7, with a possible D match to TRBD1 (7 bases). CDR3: CASRVGGQHYEQYF. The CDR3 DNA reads TGTGCCAGCAGGGTGGGGGGACAGCACTACGAGCAGTACTTC.